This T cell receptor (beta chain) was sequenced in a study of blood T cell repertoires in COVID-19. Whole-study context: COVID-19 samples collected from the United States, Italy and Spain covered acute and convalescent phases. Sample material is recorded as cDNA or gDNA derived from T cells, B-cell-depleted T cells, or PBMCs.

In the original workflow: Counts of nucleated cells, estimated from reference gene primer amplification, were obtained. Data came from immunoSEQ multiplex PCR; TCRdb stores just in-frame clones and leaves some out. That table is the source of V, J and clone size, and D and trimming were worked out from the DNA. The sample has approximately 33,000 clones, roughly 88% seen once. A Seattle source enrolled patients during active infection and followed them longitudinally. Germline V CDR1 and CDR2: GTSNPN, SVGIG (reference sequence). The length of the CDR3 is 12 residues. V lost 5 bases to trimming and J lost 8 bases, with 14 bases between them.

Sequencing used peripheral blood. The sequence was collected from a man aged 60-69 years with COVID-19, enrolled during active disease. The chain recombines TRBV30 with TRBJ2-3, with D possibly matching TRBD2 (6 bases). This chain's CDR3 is CAWDKGTSTQYF. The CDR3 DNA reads TGTGCCTGGGACAAAGGGACTTCTACGCAGTATTTT.